Listed here are 28 T cell receptor beta chains from one sample, sequenced in a study of cytomegalovirus exposure and HLA in healthy donors. A multiplex PCR was run with 60 Vbeta primers and 13 Jbeta primers. The table came from immunoSEQ multiplex PCR; TCRdb's copy has only in-frame clones and leaves some out. The sample carries 110,000 to 150,000 clones, 60% to 80% recorded once. The sequenced sample was PBMCs. These receptors came from a woman younger than 45 in good health and CMV-seronegative.

The chain joins TRBV7-9 to TRBJ1-2, with TRBD1 matching 9 bases. The V and J ends lost 2 bases and 7 bases, in that order; junction bases with no gene match: 8. Germline V gene lookup returns CDR1 SEHNR and CDR2 FQNEAQ (reference sequence). The CDR3 runs 15 residues. CDR3 nucleotide sequence: TGTGCCAGCAGCTTACCCCGGGACAGGGAATCTGGCTACACCTTC. It encodes CASSLPRDRESGYTF.

The chain joins TRBV29-1 to TRBJ1-1; D is ambiguous. Germline loops: CDR1 SQVTM, CDR2 ANQGSEA. Between the trimmed V and J ends, which lost 2 bases and 4 bases, there was a span of 11 bases. CDR3 length: 13 amino acids. The CDR3 loop reads CSVEYRRVTEAFF. CDR3 coding DNA: TGCAGCGTTGAATACCGGCGGGTCACTGAAGCTTTCTTT.

The rearrangement joins TRBV6-5 to TRBJ1-1; 8 nucleotides line up with TRBD1. V gave up 8 bases and J gave up 9 bases; unmatched junction bases: 11. The CDR3 is 13 residues long. The V gene's germline CDR1 is MNHEY and CDR2 SVGAGI. The CDR3 sequence: CASAPGQVRKAFF. The CDR3 DNA reads TGTGCCAGCGCCCCGGGACAGGTCCGGAAAGCTTTCTTT.

CDR3 DNA: TGTGCCAGCAGCTTGGCGGCAGCGAACACCGGGGAGCTGTTTTTT. Translation: CASSLAAANTGELFF. The rearrangement links TRBV7-3 to TRBJ2-2; D is uncertain. Deletions cut 3 bases from V and 0 bases from J, with 8 bases between. The V gene's germline CDR1 is SGHTA and CDR2 FQGTGA. The CDR3 extends over 15 amino acids.

The chain uses TRBV15 and TRBJ1-1; 8 nucleotides align to TRBD1. J was trimmed by 1 base and V by 2 bases; bases with no gene match: 3. The CDR3 covers 15 residues. Germline V lookup: CDR1 LNHNV, CDR2 YYDKDF (reference sequence). The CDR3 reads CATSRHRGENTEAFF. The DNA of the CDR3 is TGTGCCACCAGCAGACACAGGGGGGAGAACACTGAAGCTTTCTTT.

Here the CDR3 reads CASSSAGTGGGGYTF. The CDR3 DNA follows: TGTGCCAGCAGCTCTGCCGGGACAGGGGGTGGAGGCTACACCTTC. The chain combines TRBV7-8 with TRBJ1-2; 11 bases agree with TRBD1. After removal of 4 bases from V and 8 bases from J, the junction contained 9 bases not matched to a gene. Germline-derived CDR1 and CDR2 are SGHVS and FQNEAQ. The CDR3 runs to 15 residues.

The chain uses TRBV19 and TRBJ1-5; TRBD1 might be the D (5 bases). V lost 7 bases and J lost 2, with 18 bases in between. The V gene's germline CDR1 is LNHDA and CDR2 SQIVND (reference sequence). The CDR3 length is 16 residues. In DNA, the CDR3 is TGTGCCAGTACCAAACCCGGGACTAGTGGCAATCAGCCCCAGCATTTT. It is translated as CASTKPGTSGNQPQHF.

The DNA of the CDR3 is TGTGCCAGTAGCCCTAGGGCCGGACAGAGCTCTGGAAACACCATATATTTT. Encoded protein: CASSPRAGQSSGNTIYF. The chain is built from TRBV19 and TRBJ1-3; D might be TRBD1 (6 bases). Germline CDR1 LNHDA, CDR2 SQIVND (reference sequence). Trimming shortened V by 6 bases and J by 0 bases, and 18 bases separated the two germline ends. This CDR3 region has 17 residues.

V is TRBV7-6 and J is TRBJ2-7; TRBD2 agrees at 11 bases. The CDR3 runs to 15 residues. The germline V gene encodes CDR1 SGHVS and CDR2 FNYEAQ. The V and J ends lost 5 bases and 2 bases, in that order; junction bases with no gene match: 5. CDR3 sequence (DNA): TGTGCCAGCAGCCCCGGGACTAGCGGCACCTACGAGCAGTACTTC. This codes for CASSPGTSGTYEQYF.

The chain carries TRBV10-3 and TRBJ1-6, with a weak D call TRBD1 (5 bases). Between the trimmed V and J ends, which lost 7 bases and 6 bases, there was a span of 10 bases. Germline assignment: CDR1 ENHRY and CDR2 SYGVKD. This CDR3 is 13 amino acids long. The CDR3 bases are TGTGCCATCAAGGGGAACGGTAATTCACCCCTCCACTTT. Protein sequence: CAIKGNGNSPLHF.

V is TRBV7-6 and J is TRBJ2-1, with TRBD2 identical over 9 bases. This CDR3 region has 17 residues. The germline V gene encodes CDR1 SGHVS and CDR2 FNYEAQ. Losses at the gene ends were 4 bases for V and 8 bases for J; bases not matched to a gene: 15. The CDR3 nucleotides read TGTGCCAGCAGCTCGGACCCAGCGGGGGGACTCCTTGATGAGCAGTTCTTC. Its translation: CASSSDPAGGLLDEQFF.

The genes are TRBV9 and TRBJ2-5, with 9 positions matching TRBD1. V lost 0 bases to trimming and J lost 1 base; unmatched junction nucleotides: 7. Germline V CDR1 and CDR2: SGDLS, YYNGEE. CDR3 length: 17 amino acids. CDR3 sequence reads: CASSVDSGQGVQETQYF. CDR3 in DNA: TGTGCCAGCAGCGTAGATTCGGGACAGGGAGTCCAAGAGACCCAGTACTTC.

V usage is TRBV18 and J usage is TRBJ2-7, with D possibly matching TRBD1 (6 bases). Germline V lookup: CDR1 KGHSH, CDR2 LQKENI. The length of the CDR3 is 16 residues. Trimming stripped 3 bases from V and 6 bases from J, with 21 bases between. Here the CDR3 reads CASSPTNPGQTSEQYF. As DNA, the CDR3 is TGTGCCAGCTCACCCACAAACCCCGGACAGACGTCCGAGCAGTACTTC.

The chain employs TRBV18 and TRBJ2-5; D not resolved. Germline V CDR1 and CDR2: KGHSH, LQKENI. Trimming removed 6 bases at V and 0 bases at J, with 14 bases between. This CDR3 is built from 15 residues. The CDR3 sequence: CASSFLEENQETQYF. The DNA for the CDR3 is TGTGCCAGCTCGTTCTTAGAGGAGAACCAAGAGACCCAGTACTTC. The full variable domain, its missing parts supplied by reference TRBV18 and TRBJ2-5, is NAGVMQNPRHLVRRRGQEARLRCSPMKGHSHVYWYRQLPEEGLKFMVYLQKENIIDESGMPKERFSAEFPKEGPSILRIQQVVRGDSAAYFCASSFLEENQETQYFGPGTRLLVL.

The chain is built from TRBV11-2 and TRBJ1-3; D is undetermined. Between the trimmed V and J ends, which lost 0 bases and 0 bases, there was a span of 6 bases. CDR3 size: 15 residues. Germline assignment: CDR1 SGHAT and CDR2 FQNNGV. The CDR3 loop is CASSLELSSGNTIYF. DNA of the CDR3: TGTGCCAGCAGCTTAGAATTGAGCTCTGGAAACACCATATATTTT.

This chain connects TRBV19 to TRBJ1-2; D is unclear. V was shortened by 3 bases and J by 8 bases, with 16 bases between the two germline ends. Germline V gene lookup returns CDR1 LNHDA and CDR2 SQIVND (reference sequence). The CDR3 is 14 amino acids. The CDR3 region is CASSIPGPVGGYTF. The CDR3 nucleotides read TGTGCCAGTAGTATCCCAGGCCCGGTTGGAGGCTACACCTTC.

The gene calls are TRBV7-8 and TRBJ1-1; no reliable D call. Between the trimmed V and J ends, which lost 0 bases and 4 bases, there was a span of 18 bases. The CDR3 is 17 amino acids. Germline assignment: CDR1 SGHVS and CDR2 FQNEAQ. DNA of the CDR3: TGTGCCAGCAGCTTAGCGGAGGCGGGGTGGGGTGGCACTGAAGCTTTCTTT. It is translated as CASSLAEAGWGGTEAFF.

This clone was counted a single time. The rearrangement joins TRBV12-5 to TRBJ2-1; possible D gene TRBD2, 7 bases. The ends were cut back, 0 bases at V and 5 bases at J, with 14 bases in the middle. There are 16 residues in the CDR3. Per the germline V gene, CDR1 is LGHNT and CDR2 is FRNRAP. The DNA for the CDR3 is TGTGCTAGTGGTTTGGTACTAGCGCGGGGGCACAATGAGCAGTTCTTC. Residues: CASGLVLARGHNEQFF.

CDR3 amino acids: CASSLYAGTGNTGELFF. CDR3 sequence (DNA): TGTGCCAGCAGTTTATACGCCGGGACAGGGAACACCGGGGAGCTGTTTTTT. This chain links TRBV27 with TRBJ2-2; 8 bases are shared with TRBD1. The germline V gene has CDR1 MNHEY and CDR2 SMNVEV (reference sequence). Trimming at V came to 1 base and at J to 1 base, leaving 5 bases not matched to a gene. This CDR3 has 17 residues.

Sample share makes this clone medium-sized. The chain recombines TRBV6-6 with TRBJ1-2; 7 positions match TRBD1. V lost 6 bases to trimming and J lost 5 bases; unmatched junction nucleotides: 9. Germline V gene data show CDR1 as MNHNY and CDR2 as SVGAGI (reference sequence). The length of the CDR3 is 14 residues. CDR3 DNA: TGTGCCAGCAGCTTGATATCGACAGGGTATGGCTACACCTTC. It codes for CASSLISTGYGYTF.

In its sample, this clone was seen a few times. The chain carries TRBV6-6 and TRBJ1-2, with D perhaps TRBD1 (6 bases). The CDR3 has 13 residues. Trimming took off 3 bases at V and 7 bases at J, with 12 bases between the two ends. The germline V gene encodes CDR1 MNHNY and CDR2 SVGAGI (reference sequence). CDR3 sequence reads: CASSYTGLGGYTF. CDR3 nucleotide sequence: TGTGCCAGCAGTTATACAGGGTTGGGTGGCTACACCTTC.

This clone has just one count. V usage is TRBV7-9 and J usage is TRBJ1-6; TRBD1 aligns across 7 bases. The CDR3 length is 15 residues. Germline V gene lookup returns CDR1 SEHNR and CDR2 FQNEAQ (reference sequence). With V trimmed by 4 bases and J by 7 bases, 7 bases remained unmatched. Written as DNA, the CDR3 is TGTGCCAGCAGCTCCAGGGACAGCGCAAATTCACCCCTCCACTTT. The encoded protein is CASSSRDSANSPLHF.

The chain is built from TRBV27 and TRBJ1-1, with 9 positions matching TRBD1. J was trimmed by 4 bases and V by 4 bases; bases with no gene match: 7. The germline CDR1 and CDR2 sequences are MNHEY and SMNVEV (reference sequence). The CDR3 has 15 amino acids. The CDR3 reads CASSSHRGRGTEAFF. In DNA form, the CDR3 reads TGTGCCAGCAGTTCTCACAGGGGGCGGGGCACTGAAGCTTTCTTT.

The chain is built from TRBV5-1 and TRBJ2-7; 7 positions match TRBD2. The CDR3 spans 15 residues. CDR1 SGHRS and CDR2 YFSETQ come from the germline V gene. V lost 3 bases and J lost 0; bases outside the gene matches: 6. In nucleotides, the CDR3 is TGCGCCAGCAGCTGGGGGACTACGGGCTCCTACGAGCAGTACTTC. This encodes CASSWGTTGSYEQYF. Drawing the rest from reference TRBV5-1 and TRBJ2-7, the complete variable domain is KAGVTQTPRYLIKTRGQQVTLSCSPISGHRSVSWYQQTPGQGLQFLFEYFSETQRNKGNFPGRFSGRQFSNSRSEMNVSTLELGDSALYLCASSWGTTGSYEQYFGPGTRLTVT.

CDR3 amino acids: CASSYSSQGNTEAFF. CDR3 sequence (DNA): TGTGCCAGCAGTTACTCGTCACAGGGGAACACTGAAGCTTTCTTT. The chain is built from TRBV6-5 and TRBJ1-1; D might be TRBD1 (6 bases). Germline V gene data show CDR1 as MNHEY and CDR2 as SVGAGI. V was shortened by 0 bases and J by 1 base, with 9 bases between the two germline ends. The CDR3 consists of 15 residues.

The chain couples TRBV13 to TRBJ2-1; 11 bases are shared with TRBD2. V was clipped by 4 bases and J by 8 bases; unmatched bases: 7. The length of the CDR3 is 15 residues. The germline V gene encodes CDR1 PRHDT and CDR2 FYEKMQ (reference sequence). The CDR3 DNA sequence: TGTGCCAGCAGCTCCCTTAGCGGGGGGGCACATGAGCAGTTCTTC. The encoded protein is CASSSLSGGAHEQFF. The full variable domain, in which reference TRBV13 and TRBJ2-1 provide the parts outside the CDR3, is AAGVIQSPRHLIKEKRETATLKCYPIPRHDTVYWYQQGPGQDPQFLISFYEKMQSDKGSIPDRFSAQQFSDYHSELNMSSLELGDSALYFCASSSLSGGAHEQFFGPGTRLTVL.

The gene calls are TRBV5-1 and TRBJ2-2, with D perhaps matching TRBD2 (5 bases). The length of the CDR3 is 14 residues. Trimming removed 4 bases at V and 4 bases at J, with 11 bases between. Germline assignment: CDR1 SGHRS and CDR2 YFSETQ. CDR3 sequence: CASSPRRGTGELFF. The CDR3 DNA reads TGCGCCAGCAGCCCCCGACGGGGCACCGGGGAGCTGTTTTTT.

This chain uses TRBV4-3 with TRBJ1-1; no firm D call. This CDR3 comprises 14 residues. V was cut by 1 base and J by 0 bases, with 6 bases left in between. Germline lookup yields CDR1 LGHNA and CDR2 YSLEER. CDR3 nucleotide sequence: TGCGCCAGCAGCCAAGTAGTCTTGAACACTGAAGCTTTCTTT. This sequence encodes CASSQVVLNTEAFF.